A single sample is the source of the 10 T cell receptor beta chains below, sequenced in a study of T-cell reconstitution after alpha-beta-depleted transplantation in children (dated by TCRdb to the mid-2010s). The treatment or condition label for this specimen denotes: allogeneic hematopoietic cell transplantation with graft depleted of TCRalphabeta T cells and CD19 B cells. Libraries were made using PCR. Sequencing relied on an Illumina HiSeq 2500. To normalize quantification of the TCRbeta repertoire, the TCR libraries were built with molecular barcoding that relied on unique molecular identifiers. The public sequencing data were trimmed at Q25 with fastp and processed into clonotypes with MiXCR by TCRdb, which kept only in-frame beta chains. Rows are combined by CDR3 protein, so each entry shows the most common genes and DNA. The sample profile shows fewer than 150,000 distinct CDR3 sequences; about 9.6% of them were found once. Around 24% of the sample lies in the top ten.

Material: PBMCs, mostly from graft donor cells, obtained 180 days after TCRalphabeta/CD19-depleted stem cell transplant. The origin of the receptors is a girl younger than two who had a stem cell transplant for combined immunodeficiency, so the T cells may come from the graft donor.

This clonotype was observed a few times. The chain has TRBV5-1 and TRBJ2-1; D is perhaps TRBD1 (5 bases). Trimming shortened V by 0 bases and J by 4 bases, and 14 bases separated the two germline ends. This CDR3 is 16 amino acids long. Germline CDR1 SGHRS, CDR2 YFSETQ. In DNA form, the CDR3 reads TGCGCCAGCAGCTTGGTGGGGCCTAAGGGGTACAATGAGCAGTTCTTC. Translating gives CASSLVGPKGYNEQFF.

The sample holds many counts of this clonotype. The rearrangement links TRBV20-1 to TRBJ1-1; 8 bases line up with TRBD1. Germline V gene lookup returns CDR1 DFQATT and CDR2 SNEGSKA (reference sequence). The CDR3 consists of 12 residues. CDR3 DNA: TGCAGCGTGGACAGGGTGAACACTGAAGCTTTCTTT. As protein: CSVDRVNTEAFF.

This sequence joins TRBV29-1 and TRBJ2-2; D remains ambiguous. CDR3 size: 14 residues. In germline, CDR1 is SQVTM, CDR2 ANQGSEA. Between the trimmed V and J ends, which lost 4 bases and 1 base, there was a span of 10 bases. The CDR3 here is CSVAQLRNTGELFF. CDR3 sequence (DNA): TGCAGCGTTGCCCAACTTCGGAACACCGGGGAGCTGTTTTTT.

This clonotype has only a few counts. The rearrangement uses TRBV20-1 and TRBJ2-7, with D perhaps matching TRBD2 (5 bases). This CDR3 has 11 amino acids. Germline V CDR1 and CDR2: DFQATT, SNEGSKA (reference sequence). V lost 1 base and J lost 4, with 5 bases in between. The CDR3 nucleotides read TGCAGTGCTAGAGGACTATACGAGCAGTACTTC. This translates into CSARGLYEQYF.

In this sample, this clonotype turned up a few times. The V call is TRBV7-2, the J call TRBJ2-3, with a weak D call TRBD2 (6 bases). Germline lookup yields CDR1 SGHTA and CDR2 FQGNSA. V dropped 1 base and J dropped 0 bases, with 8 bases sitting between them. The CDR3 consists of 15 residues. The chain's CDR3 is CASSLEGTSTDTQYF. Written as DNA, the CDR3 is TGTGCCAGCAGCTTAGAGGGGACTAGCACAGATACGCAGTATTTT.

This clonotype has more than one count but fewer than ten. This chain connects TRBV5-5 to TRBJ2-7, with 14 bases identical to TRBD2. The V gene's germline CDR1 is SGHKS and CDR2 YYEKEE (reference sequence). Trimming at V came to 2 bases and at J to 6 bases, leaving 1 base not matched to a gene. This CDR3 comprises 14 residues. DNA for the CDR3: TGTGCCAGCAGCTTCGGGACTAGCGGGAGCGAGCAGTACTTC. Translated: CASSFGTSGSEQYF. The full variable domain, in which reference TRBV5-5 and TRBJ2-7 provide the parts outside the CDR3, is DAGVTQSPTHLIKTRGQQVTLRCSPISGHKSVSWYQQVLGQGPQFIFQYYEKEERGRGNFPDRFSARQFPNYSSELNVNALLLGDSALYLCASSFGTSGSEQYFGPGTRLTVT.

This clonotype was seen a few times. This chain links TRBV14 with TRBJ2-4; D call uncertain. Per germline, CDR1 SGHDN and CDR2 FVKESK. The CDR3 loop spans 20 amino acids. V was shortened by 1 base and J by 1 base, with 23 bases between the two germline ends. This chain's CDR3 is CASSQGGNGEVLSAKNIQYF. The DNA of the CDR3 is TGTGCCAGCAGCCAAGGGGGTAATGGGGAAGTCCTATCGGCCAAAAACATTCAGTACTTC.

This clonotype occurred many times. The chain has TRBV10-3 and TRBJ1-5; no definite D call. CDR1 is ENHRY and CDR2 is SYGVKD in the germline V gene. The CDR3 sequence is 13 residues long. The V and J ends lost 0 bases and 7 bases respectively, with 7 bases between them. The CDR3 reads CAISESRPQPQHF. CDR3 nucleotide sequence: TGTGCCATCAGTGAGTCCAGGCCACAGCCCCAGCATTTT.

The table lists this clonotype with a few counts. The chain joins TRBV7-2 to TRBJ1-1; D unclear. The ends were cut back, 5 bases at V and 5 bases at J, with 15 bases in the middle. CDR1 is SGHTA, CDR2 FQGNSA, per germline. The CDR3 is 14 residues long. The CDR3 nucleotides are TGTGCCAGCAGCCCCGGAGGAGGGAGAACTGAAGCTTTCTTT. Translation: CASSPGGGRTEAFF.

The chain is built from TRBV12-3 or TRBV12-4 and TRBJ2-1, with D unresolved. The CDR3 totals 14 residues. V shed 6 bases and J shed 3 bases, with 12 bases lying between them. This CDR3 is CASRTEPSYNEQFF. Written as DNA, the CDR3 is TGTGCCAGCAGGACGGAACCGAGCTACAATGAGCAGTTCTTC.